The 21 T cell receptor beta chains below come from one sample, sequenced in a study of T-cell reconstitution after alpha-beta-depleted transplantation in children. A TCRbeta library incorporating unique molecular identifiers was prepared. MiXCR was run by TCRdb on the PCR reads, yielding one entry per CDR3 protein. The top ten hold 16% of the sample, which has 100,000 or so distinct CDR3 sequences, 6% to 9% seen once. The sample here was PBMCs, taken before TCRalphabeta/CD19-depleted stem cell transplant. The receptors originated from a boy aged 2 to 9 with acute lymphoblastic leukemia, due to receive a stem cell transplant.

This clonotype was seen many times. The chain combines TRBV6-2 or TRBV6-3 with TRBJ1-2; D call uncertain. Trimming took 10 bases from V and 6 from J, leaving 15 bases between them. CDR1 and CDR2 (germline): MNHEY, SVGEGT. This CDR3 has 12 amino acids. CDR3 sequence: CATEGLQDGYTF. The CDR3 coding sequence is TGTGCCACCGAAGGGCTTCAGGATGGCTACACCTTC.

The V gene is TRBV5-4, the J gene TRBJ2-3; D remains ambiguous. The V end was cut by 4 bases, the J end by 2 bases, with 17 bases between. The CDR3 spans 16 residues. Germline V gene data show CDR1 as SGHNT and CDR2 as YYREEE (reference sequence). CDR3 residues: CASSLLIQRSTDTQYF. The DNA for the CDR3 is TGTGCCAGCAGCCTCCTGATCCAGCGCTCCACAGATACGCAGTATTTT.

This clonotype was detected many times. J is TRBJ2-3 and V is TRBV7-9; TRBD1 matches at 8 bases. Germline CDR1 reads SEHNR; CDR2 reads FQNEAQ (reference sequence). This CDR3 spans 15 amino acids. V shed 0 bases and J 4 bases; nucleotides not matched to a gene: 3. CDR3 region: CASSLATTGADTQYF. For the CDR3, the DNA is TGTGCCAGCAGCTTAGCCACGACAGGGGCAGATACGCAGTATTTT. The whole variable domain, remainder taken from reference TRBV7-9 and TRBJ2-3, is DTGVSQNPRHKITKRGQNVTFRCDPISEHNRLYWYRQTLGQGPEFLTYFQNEAQLEKSRLLSDRFSAERPKGSFSTLEIQRTEQGDSAMYLCASSLATTGADTQYFGPGTRLTVL.

This clonotype was seen at least ten times. The CDR3 nucleotides are TGTGCCAGCACTTTTAGGCAGGGTGGCTATGGCTACACCTTC. Encoded protein: CASTFRQGGYGYTF. The chain carries TRBV27 and TRBJ1-2; D perhaps matches TRBD1 (5 bases). With 7 bases removed from V and 4 bases from J, the gap between germline ends came to 16 bases. The length of the CDR3 is 14 residues. Per the germline V gene, CDR1 is MNHEY and CDR2 is SMNVEV (reference sequence).

In this sample, this clonotype turned up a few times. The rearrangement joins TRBV2 to TRBJ1-5; weak D call: TRBD1 (6 bases). V gave up 5 bases and J gave up 3 bases, with 14 bases separating them. Germline CDR1 SNHLY, CDR2 FYNNEI. This CDR3 has 15 amino acids. CDR3 bases: TGTGCCAGCAGTTACCTCGGACAGTTCAATCAGCCCCAGCATTTT. Protein sequence: CASSYLGQFNQPQHF.

The rearrangement links TRBV5-1 to TRBJ1-4; perhaps TRBD1 as D (6 bases). The CDR3 has 15 residues. Germline V gene lookup returns CDR1 SGHRS and CDR2 YFSETQ. Trimming pared 3 bases from V and 6 bases from J, leaving 15 bases between. This CDR3 is CASSSSNWGHEKLFF. In nucleotides, the CDR3 is TGCGCCAGCAGCTCCTCGAACTGGGGGCATGAAAAACTGTTTTTT.

In its sample, this clonotype was seen many times. The rearrangement uses TRBV12-3 or TRBV12-4 and TRBJ2-1, with 9 nucleotides matching TRBD1. CDR3 length: 15 residues. After removal of 5 bases from V and 7 bases from J, the junction contained 9 bases not matched to a gene. The CDR3 here is CASSPDRGGNNEQFF. For the CDR3, the DNA is TGTGCCAGCAGTCCGGACAGGGGTGGTAATAATGAGCAGTTCTTC.

The V and J genes are TRBV9 and TRBJ1-4; 7 bases are a match to TRBD1. Trimming removed 5 bases from V and 8 bases from J; junction bases left unmatched: 9. Germline CDR1 and CDR2: SGDLS and YYNGEE. The CDR3 spans 14 residues. CDR3 region: CASSSQGGFEKLFF. CDR3 nucleotide sequence: TGTGCCAGCAGTAGTCAAGGGGGCTTCGAAAAACTGTTTTTT. Together with reference TRBV9 and TRBJ1-4, the CDR3 gives the full variable domain: DSGVTQTPKHLITATGQRVTLRCSPRSGDLSVYWYQQSLDQGLQFLIQYYNGEERAKGNILERFSAQQFPDLHSELNLSSLELGDSALYFCASSSQGGFEKLFFGSGTQLSVL.

This clonotype was counted only a few times. The J gene is TRBJ2-1, the V gene TRBV10-2, with 13 bases fitting TRBD2. V lost 7 bases, J lost 10 bases, and 7 bases stayed unmatched. Germline V gene sequence: CDR1 WSHSY, CDR2 SAAADI. The CDR3 extends over 14 amino acids. Here the CDR3 reads CASTTSGGAREQFF. Here the CDR3 DNA reads TGCGCCAGCACAACTAGCGGGGGGGCTCGGGAGCAGTTCTTC.

This clonotype showed up just a few times. This rearrangement joins TRBV19 to TRBJ2-5, with D tentatively TRBD1 (6 bases). V lost 5 bases, J lost 4 bases, and 11 bases lay in between. This CDR3 comprises 13 residues. The V gene's germline CDR1 is LNHDA and CDR2 SQIVND (reference sequence). For the CDR3, the DNA is TGTGCCAGTAGTGGAAACAGGGCAGAGACCCAGTACTTC. It codes for CASSGNRAETQYF. The full variable domain, in which reference TRBV19 and TRBJ2-5 provide the parts outside the CDR3, is DGGITQSPKYLFRKEGQNVTLSCEQNLNHDAMYWYRQDPGQGLRLIYYSQIVNDFQKGDIAEGYSVSREKKESFPLTVTSAQKNPTAFYLCASSGNRAETQYFGPGTRLLVL.

This clonotype was picked up a small number of times. The chain recombines TRBV5-1 with TRBJ2-1, with D possibly matching TRBD2 (5 bases). Germline V lookup: CDR1 SGHRS, CDR2 YFSETQ. The CDR3 is 13 amino acids. V lost 3 bases to trimming and J lost 8 bases, with 12 bases between them. The CDR3 DNA is TGCGCCAGCAGCTACACCCCCGGGGATGAGCAGTTCTTC. This translates into CASSYTPGDEQFF.

This clonotype was counted many times. The chain is built from TRBV18 and TRBJ2-2; tentative D call: TRBD1 (5 bases). The length of the CDR3 is 17 residues. The germline V gene has CDR1 KGHSH and CDR2 LQKENI. V was clipped by 0 bases and J by 1 base, with 12 bases between them. CDR3 nucleotides: TGTGCCAGCTCACCACCTTACAACAGGCAGAACACCGGGGAGCTGTTTTTT. This encodes CASSPPYNRQNTGELFF.

Concerning this clonotype itself: At one of its ends the junction is not consistent with the germline gene, which may arise from a read error. The V gene is TRBV12-3 or TRBV12-4, the J gene TRBJ2-4, with 10 bases fitting TRBD2. This CDR3 comprises 18 residues. Here the CDR3 DNA reads TGTGCCAGCTGTTTACTAAGCGGGGGGGCCCTAGCCAAAAACATTCAGTACTTC. This gives the protein CASCLLSGGALAKNIQYF.

This clonotype has ten or more counts. This CDR3 is CASSSSLGRPEYF. The CDR3 DNA sequence: TGTGCCAGCAGTTCGTCTCTTGGCCGCCCGGAGTACTTC. This chain connects TRBV27 to TRBJ2-7; D gene uncertain. The CDR3 length is 13 residues. V lost 4 bases, J lost 11 bases, and 18 bases lay in between. From germline, CDR1 is MNHEY and CDR2 SMNVEV (reference sequence).

Many counts were recorded for this clonotype. The rearrangement links TRBV5-1 to TRBJ2-3; a possible D gene is TRBD2 (6 bases). Trimming stripped 7 bases from V and 3 bases from J, with 12 bases between. This CDR3 contains 13 residues. CDR1 and CDR2 from the germline V gene are SGHRS and YFSETQ. CDR3 region: CASGTGVTDTQYF. The CDR3 nucleotides read TGCGCCAGCGGGACGGGGGTGACAGATACGCAGTATTTT.

This clonotype was recorded many times. The rearrangement joins TRBV12-3 or TRBV12-4 to TRBJ1-3, with no clear D. This CDR3 is built from 13 residues. The V and J ends lost 6 bases and 0 bases respectively, with 6 bases between them. The CDR3 region has the DNA TGTGCCAGCAGCCCTCCCTCTGGAAACACCATATATTTT. It translates to CASSPPSGNTIYF.

This clonotype has ten or more counts. The CDR3 DNA sequence: TGTGCCAGCAGTGGGACAGGTCGATCACCCCTCCACTTT. Translated, it gives CASSGTGRSPLHF. This chain links TRBV6-1 with TRBJ1-6; 7 bases line up with TRBD1. With 4 bases clipped from V and 10 bases from J, the junction kept 4 bases outside the gene matches. The germline V gene encodes CDR1 MNHNS and CDR2 SASEGT. This CDR3 comprises 13 residues.

Many counts were recorded for this clonotype. The V and J genes are TRBV4-2 and TRBJ1-2; 9 bases agree with TRBD1. The germline CDR1 and CDR2 sequences are LGHNA and YNFKEQ. Trimming at V came to 0 bases and at J to 5 bases, leaving 4 bases not matched to a gene. The CDR3 loop spans 15 amino acids. The CDR3 bases are TGTGCCAGCAGCCAAGAGGCGACAGGGGGGTATGGCTACACCTTC. This translates into CASSQEATGGYGYTF.

This clonotype was counted between two and nine times. The J gene is TRBJ1-5, the V gene TRBV9; D is undetermined. The V end was cut by 4 bases, the J end by 0 bases, with 5 bases between. Germline V gene sequence: CDR1 SGDLS, CDR2 YYNGEE. The CDR3 is 13 amino acids. CDR3 nucleotides: TGTGCCAGCAGCCCCAATAGCAATCAGCCCCAGCATTTT. It is translated as CASSPNSNQPQHF.

This clonotype was counted a few times. The rearrangement joins TRBV11-2 to TRBJ2-3; unclear D gene. Germline V gene sequence: CDR1 SGHAT, CDR2 FQNNGV. Trimming removed 3 bases from V and 3 bases from J, with 13 bases in between. CDR3 length: 15 amino acids. CDR3 residues: CASSFAGAKTDTQYF. CDR3 bases: TGTGCCAGCAGCTTTGCCGGAGCGAAAACAGATACGCAGTATTTT.

In the case of this clonotype: A read error may produce the germline difference seen at one junction end. The CDR3 DNA follows: TGTGCTAGCAGCTTAGTTCAGGACGGGACCCAGTACTTC. Translation: CASSLVQDGTQYF. This chain links TRBV7-7 with TRBJ2-5; no reliable D call. Per germline, CDR1 SSHAT and CDR2 FNYEAQ (reference sequence). CDR3 length: 13 residues.